This T cell receptor (beta chain) was recorded in a study of vaccination and CD4 T cells after COVID-19 (dated by TCRdb to 2021 to 2024). About the full investigation: SARS-CoV-2 positivity had been established in the convalescent patients by nasal swab PCR, and mild disease was recorded in several of these patients and severe disease in one. The convalescent cohort included six males and four females, with two Hispanic individuals, seven Caucasians, two Asians and one multiracial person. Participants received two doses of either the Pfizer-BioNTech BNT162b2 vaccine (n=8) or the Moderna mRNA-1273 vaccine (n=2). Post-COVID blood samples were collected from convalescent patients a median of around 100 days after diagnosis, with a range of about 30 to 161 days. Post-vaccine blood samples were obtained a median of roughly 75 days after the second vaccine dose, with a range of roughly 14 to 241 days. For stimulating the cultures, overlapping spike peptide pools were used, derived from SARS-CoV-2 as well as from the common cold coronaviruses HCoV-NL63, HCoV-OC43 and HCoV-229E. Control cultures received a CEFX viral epitope pool as the positive control, an HIV-1 Nef peptide pool as the negative control, or no peptide. In more than eight COVID-19 convalescent patients and a few infection-naive healthy vaccine recipients, researchers compared the spike-specific CD4+ TCR repertoire from before mRNA vaccination with the repertoire from after.

Points the paper makes about the study in general: In convalescent patients, a median roughly 86% of post-vaccine SARS-CoV-2-reactive clones were detected only after vaccination, suggesting vaccine-specific priming. Of the vaccine-specific clones in convalescent patients, 304 of 307, or nearly all, reacted only to SARS-CoV-2 spike and did not cross-react with common cold coronaviruses. Relatively few convalescent patients were included in the study, and early timepoints after natural infection were not analyzed. An increase in the median number of SARS-CoV-2-reactive clonotypes from around 20 after infection to 38 after vaccination was observed, but the change was not found to be significant.

To prepare the library, PCR was applied. DNA from cultured CD4+ T cells underwent TCR sequencing with the Oncomine TCR Beta short-read assay at the Johns Hopkins FTIC core. The QIAamp micro DNA kit was used to extract genomic DNA from the cultured CD4+ T cells. The Oncomine TCR Beta libraries from cultured CD4+ T cells were pooled using unique dual indexes and then sequenced on an Illumina iSeq 100. As for the original processing: Non-productive sequences were filtered out, and CDR3s that did not start with C, did not end with F or W, or were shorter than 7 amino acids were discarded. The MANAFEST web application identified antigen-specific clonotypes by comparing peptide-stimulated wells against reference wells and other culture wells. To be called positive, a clone needed an FDR below 0.05, an odds ratio above 5, and a productive frequency above 0.1% in at least two of three replicate wells. A clonotype counted as cross-reactive if it showed significant expansion both in the SARS-CoV-2 spike wells and in at least one common cold coronavirus spike condition. Similarity between CDR3 sequences was evaluated in R version 3.6.1 using Levenshtein distances (stringdist) and unrooted phylogenetic trees (ape). TCRdb itself trimmed the public reads at Q25 with fastp, ran MiXCR and retained productive beta chains. A single entry per CDR3 protein holds the most common genes and DNA from its merged rows. The V and J calls and clone size come from TCRdb's table, not from the authors' own analysis. The sample table shows about 16,000 distinct CDR3 sequences, and just under 55% are seen once. Jointly, the top ten make up over 7.5% of the sample.

On this clonotype itself: Which antigen it targets is not known. No quality values exist for individual bases; no much larger clone is one base distant.

The meaning of the sample's treatment or condition label: roughly ten-day PBMC culture with coronavirus spike peptide pools or control peptides (ViraFEST assay). The ViraFEST assay was used in the study, in which antigen-specific T cells were expanded with peptide pools and expanded clonotypes were subsequently identified by TCR sequencing. The convalescent patients' positive SARS-CoV-2 PCR tests were from March to December 2020, which was before the Alpha, Beta and Delta variants emerged in the United States. Each well held two million PBMCs cultured with around 10 ug/ml peptide pools in IMDM containing roughly 5% human AB serum and approximately 10 IU/ml IL-2. Half of the culture medium was replaced with fresh IL-2-containing medium on days 3 and 7. CD4+ T cells were isolated after around 9 days of culture through negative selection using the EasySep CD4+ T cell isolation kit. Ficoll-Paque Plus gradient centrifugation was used to isolate PBMCs from whole blood, and the isolated PBMCs were then either used fresh or cryopreserved at -140C. Each culture condition was generally run in triplicate wells.

The clonotype was recovered from a human donor who had recovered from COVID-19. The sample comprised CD4+ T cells from blood, cultured in vitro.

The DNA sequence is as follows: TGTGCCAGCAGCTTAGGAGGAGCAGGGCCGGAGACCCAGTACTTC. Its protein reads: CASSLGGAGPETQYF. This chain joins TRBV7-7 to TRBJ2-5; TRBD1 might be the D gene, on 5 matching bases. V lost 1 base and J lost 5 bases; the stretch between them is 14 bases long. The CDR3, from cysteine to phenylalanine, totals 15 residues. Only CDR3 DNA is held: 45 bases, read in frame from base 1. The germline V gene (reference sequence) yields SSHAT for CDR1 and FNYEAQ for CDR2.